Sequencing of this TCR beta chain was carried out in a study of graft-versus-host responses after intestinal transplantation. Study conclusions and caveats: Allografts from individuals with graft-donor T cell macrochimerism displayed high graft-versus-host to host-versus-graft clonal ratios. Investigators detected GvH clones in recipient marrow, with some emerging earlier in ileum or blood.

About this clone: The antigen is unknown.

The germline V gene has CDR1 MNHEY and CDR2 SVGAGI. After removal of 8 bases from V and 0 bases from J, the junction contained 7 bases not matched to a gene. The CDR3 sequence is 15 residues long. Assay used: immunoSEQ multiplex PCR; TCRdb lists only in-frame clones, some missing. The top ten clones hold 0.15% to 0.2% of a sample with 80,000 to 100,000 clones, roughly 92% of them seen once. Sequenced here: unstimulated CD4+ T cells sorted from spleen or lymph node cells, sampled before intestinal transplant. This sequence joins TRBV6-5 and TRBJ1-1, with 9 bases lining up with TRBD1. This sequence was found in a human donor who received an intestinal transplant. The CDR3 bases are TGTGCCAGCGCCGGGACAGGGATCATGAACACTGAAGCTTTCTTT. Its protein product is CASAGTGIMNTEAFF.